This T cell receptor (beta chain) originates from a study of Ad26.COV2.S vaccination and SARS-CoV-2 variants. The CDR3 runs to 13 residues. CDR1 MNHEY and CDR2 SVGAGI come from the germline V gene. The V end lost 7 bases, the J end lost 10 bases, and 19 bases lay between the germline ends. Data came from immunoSEQ multiplex PCR; TCRdb stores just in-frame clones and leaves some out. The data show about 400,000 clones, with approximately 89% seen just once and under 2% held by the top ten. Treatment given: about 20 received Ad26.COV2.S at low or high dose, single or two shots; several received placebo; per-sample allocation not given. Sampling occurred on day 63 after the first vaccine or placebo injection.

The source is a person between 18 and 60 years old who received the Ad26.COV2.S COVID-19 vaccine or a placebo. This rearrangement joins TRBV6-5 to TRBJ1-1; TRBD1 might be the D (5 bases). Sequences were derived from peripheral blood, sampled in a trial of Ad26.COV2.S vaccine versus placebo. CDR3 amino acids: CASTPQVGGRAFF. DNA of the CDR3: TGTGCCAGCACCCCTCAGGTGGGGGGAAGAGCTTTCTTT.